This paragraph covers one TCR beta chain sequence. Antigen unknown. The data are from a study of CD8 T cells in Susac syndrome. Study-level background: There were Susac syndrome patients who were therapy-naive at blood draw, others on corticosteroids, and others on intravenous immunoglobulin alone.

Random hexamers were used to reverse transcribe roughly 0.45 to 1 ug of RNA. Multiplex immunoSEQ PCR targeted 54 Vbeta and 13 Jbeta TCR beta segments. TCRdb re-analysed the immunoSEQ multiplex PCR reads in MiXCR, keeping a single row per CDR3 protein. The table has about 120,000 distinct CDR3 sequences, nearly 96% seen once. V was shortened by 3 bases and J by 7 bases, with 16 bases between the two germline ends. The CDR3 is 15 residues long. Germline V lookup: CDR1 MDHEN, CDR2 SYDVKM. Study-wide points: Clonal expansion was missing from Susac syndrome CD4+ T cell repertoires. Regarding the TCR sequencing and HLA analysis, the study admitted that a relatively small number of individuals were involved.

The sequenced sample consisted of CD4+ T cells from PBMCs. The genes are TRBV28 and TRBJ2-1; D may be TRBD2 (6 bases). This clonotype originated in a human donor with Susac syndrome. CDR3 coding DNA: TGTGCCAGCAGTTTCTTAGGAGCGGGCACGAATGAGCAGTTCTTC. It translates to CASSFLGAGTNEQFF.